The 18 T cell receptor beta chains presented below share a single source sample, sequenced in a study of cytomegalovirus exposure and HLA in healthy donors. Data came from immunoSEQ multiplex PCR; TCRdb stores just in-frame clones and leaves some out. Among about 160,000 clones listed, more than 70% were seen once. The specimen sequenced was PBMCs. These receptors originate from a man in his late teens or twenties in good health and CMV-seronegative.

The chain's CDR3 is CASSWDRTNYGYTF. For the CDR3, the DNA is TGTGCCAGCTCCTGGGACAGAACAAACTATGGCTACACCTTC. The genes are TRBV2 and TRBJ1-2; 7 nucleotides match TRBD1. The V and J ends lost 8 bases and 2 bases, in that order; junction bases with no gene match: 8. CDR1 and CDR2 from the germline V gene are SNHLY and FYNNEI. The CDR3 runs 14 residues.

This chain connects TRBV9 to TRBJ2-5; maybe TRBD1 (6 bases). The V and J ends lost 1 base and 5 bases respectively, with 12 bases between them. This CDR3 comprises 14 residues. The germline V gene encodes CDR1 SGDLS and CDR2 YYNGEE. DNA for the CDR3: TGTGCCAGCAGCGTAAGTGGGGGCAGGGAGACCCAGTACTTC. As protein: CASSVSGGRETQYF.

Of note for this clone: An end of the junction does not agree with germline; a read error may underlie this. This chain joins TRBV5-6 and TRBJ2-1, with 8 bases aligning to TRBD2. Germline values: CDR1 SGHDT, CDR2 YYEEEE. This CDR3 is built from 12 residues. CDR3 nucleotides: TGTGCCAGCAGCTTGGCCCCCGGGACTAGGATCTTC. This gives the protein CASSLAPGTRIF.

The genes are TRBV13 and TRBJ2-3, with 13 nucleotides matching TRBD2. J was trimmed by 2 bases and V by 4 bases; bases with no gene match: 12. The CDR3 contains 19 residues. CDR1 is PRHDT, CDR2 FYEKMQ, per germline (reference sequence). As DNA, the CDR3 is TGTGCCAGCAGCTCTAGGACTAGCGGGAGCCAATTTTACACAGATACGCAGTATTTT. It codes for CASSSRTSGSQFYTDTQYF.

This chain joins TRBV27 and TRBJ1-1, with unresolved D. V lost 5 bases to trimming and J lost 2 bases, with 12 bases between them. Germline V gives CDR1 MNHEY, CDR2 SMNVEV (reference sequence). The CDR3 sequence is 14 residues long. The CDR3 nucleotides read TGTGCCAGCAGTCCCGACACCTTAAACACTGAAGCTTTCTTT. It specifies CASSPDTLNTEAFF.

The V gene is TRBV5-1, the J gene TRBJ2-2, with D possibly TRBD2 on 5 matching bases. The CDR3 length is 15 residues. Germline V gene data show CDR1 as SGHRS and CDR2 as YFSETQ. Trimming pared 4 bases from V and 1 base from J, leaving 11 bases between. CDR3 sequence reads: CASSPNGKNTGELFF. The CDR3 DNA follows: TGCGCCAGCAGCCCCAACGGGAAGAACACCGGGGAGCTGTTTTTT.

The chain joins TRBV27 to TRBJ2-3; 8 bases fit TRBD2. The V segment lost 1 base and the J segment 2 bases; nucleotides outside the gene matches: 2. The CDR3 sequence is 15 residues long. CDR1 is MNHEY and CDR2 is SMNVEV in the germline V gene (reference sequence). Here the CDR3 DNA reads TGTGCCAGCAGTTTATTAGCGGGGCTCACAGATACGCAGTATTTT. It specifies CASSLLAGLTDTQYF.

The chain carries TRBV10-3 and TRBJ2-3; 7 nucleotides match TRBD2. CDR1 is ENHRY and CDR2 is SYGVKD in the germline V gene. The trim removed 10 bases at V and 0 bases at J, leaving 16 bases unmatched. The CDR3 sequence is 17 residues long. The CDR3 sequence: CATGTTSLRYSTDTQYF. Written as DNA, the CDR3 is TGTGCCACCGGGACTACCAGCCTCCGGTACAGCACAGATACGCAGTATTTT.

In regard to this clone: At one end, the junction sequence differs from germline, possibly due to a read error. The chain couples TRBV2 to TRBJ2-2; perhaps TRBD1 as D (5 bases). The CDR3 runs 13 residues. CDR1 SNHLY and CDR2 FYNNEI come from the germline V gene. The CDR3 reads CASKAGNAGELFF. In DNA form, the CDR3 reads TGTGCCAGTAAAGCAGGGAACGCCGGGGAGCTGTTTTTT.

This chain links TRBV4-1 with TRBJ1-3; possible D gene TRBD1, 5 bases. The V and J ends lost 5 bases and 8 bases respectively, with 19 bases between them. The CDR3 sequence is 15 residues long. Germline assignment: CDR1 MGHRA and CDR2 YSYEKL. DNA of the CDR3: TGCGCCAGCAGCTCCGGCGGGGGATCTGCGGACACCATATATTTT. Its translation: CASSSGGGSADTIYF.

The V call is TRBV2, the J call TRBJ1-2, with TRBD1 matching over 7 bases. The CDR3 has 16 residues. The germline V gene has CDR1 SNHLY and CDR2 FYNNEI. V dropped 10 bases and J dropped 0; count of bases not matched to a gene: 14. The chain's CDR3 is CAIKSGQARPNYGYTF. DNA of the CDR3: TGTGCCATCAAAAGCGGACAGGCTAGACCTAACTATGGCTACACCTTC.

The DNA for the CDR3 is TGTGCCAGCAGCTGGACTAGCTTACTGGAGACCCAGTACTTC. Protein sequence: CASSWTSLLETQYF. The chain joins TRBV5-6 to TRBJ2-5, with 8 bases lining up with TRBD2. Germline V gene data show CDR1 as SGHDT and CDR2 as YYEEEE. This CDR3 is 14 amino acids long. Germline trimming cut 3 bases from V and 5 bases from J; bases unmatched to any gene: 6.

Here the CDR3 DNA reads TGTGCCAGCTCATATAGCCCCTCGGGGTTGACCGGGGAGCTGTTTTTT. This encodes CASSYSPSGLTGELFF. The V call is TRBV18, the J call TRBJ2-2; the D gene is possibly TRBD2 (5 bases). V lost 5 bases and J 5 bases, leaving 18 bases between the germline ends. In germline, CDR1 is KGHSH, CDR2 LQKENI. The CDR3 has 16 residues.

This sequence joins TRBV28 and TRBJ2-5, with 8 positions matching TRBD2. V shed 4 bases and J 5 bases; nucleotides not matched to a gene: 6. This CDR3 contains 14 residues. Germline CDR1 reads MDHEN; CDR2 reads SYDVKM. CDR3 amino acids: CASSSISGEETQYF. CDR3 DNA sequence: TGTGCCAGCAGTTCCATTAGCGGGGAGGAGACCCAGTACTTC.

This chain connects TRBV6-1 to TRBJ2-3; 7 bases align to TRBD1. The CDR3 length is 12 residues. Germline assignment: CDR1 MNHNS and CDR2 SASEGT. V shed 10 bases, J shed 6 bases, and the junction held 7 bases outside the gene matches. CDR3 nucleotide sequence: TGTGCCAATAGGGGGCAGACGGATACGCAGTATTTT. Protein product: CANRGQTDTQYF.

The V and J genes are TRBV29-1 and TRBJ2-1, with a tentative D call TRBD1 (6 bases). There are 13 residues in the CDR3. Germline V gene sequence: CDR1 SQVTM, CDR2 ANQGSEA. V lost 7 bases and J lost 15, with 25 bases in between. Here the CDR3 reads CSAEGLYTGKPFF. The CDR3 DNA sequence: TGCAGCGCCGAGGGCTTATATACAGGGAAGCCGTTCTTC.

This clone was detected a few times. J is TRBJ2-7 and V is TRBV15; D remains ambiguous. Looked up from germline, CDR1 is LNHNV and CDR2 is YYDKDF (reference sequence). The CDR3 runs 15 residues. Trimming took 0 bases from V and 1 from J, leaving 10 bases between them. In DNA, the CDR3 is TGTGCCACCAGCAGAGATAAAGCAGGATCCTACGAGCAGTACGTC. This sequence encodes CATSRDKAGSYEQYV.

This chain uses TRBV5-1 with TRBJ2-2; D possibly corresponds to TRBD1 (6 bases). This CDR3 has 15 amino acids. Germline assignment: CDR1 SGHRS and CDR2 YFSETQ. Trimming removed 0 bases from V and 5 bases from J, with 11 bases in between. The CDR3 nucleotides are TGCGCCAGCAGCTTGGACAGGGTGGGGACCGGGGAGCTGTTTTTT. Translation gives CASSLDRVGTGELFF.